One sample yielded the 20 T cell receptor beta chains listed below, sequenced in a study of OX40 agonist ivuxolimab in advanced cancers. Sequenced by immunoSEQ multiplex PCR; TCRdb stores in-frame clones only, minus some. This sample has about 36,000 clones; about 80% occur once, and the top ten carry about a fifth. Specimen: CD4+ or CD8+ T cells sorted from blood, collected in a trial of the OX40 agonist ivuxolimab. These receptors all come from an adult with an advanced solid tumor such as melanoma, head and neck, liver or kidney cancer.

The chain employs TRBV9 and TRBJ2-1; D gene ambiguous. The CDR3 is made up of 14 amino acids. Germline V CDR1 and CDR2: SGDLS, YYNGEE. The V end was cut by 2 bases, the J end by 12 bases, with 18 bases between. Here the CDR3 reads CASSVGSLEVGQFF. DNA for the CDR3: TGTGCCAGCAGCGTTGGGTCCTTGGAAGTTGGGCAGTTCTTC.

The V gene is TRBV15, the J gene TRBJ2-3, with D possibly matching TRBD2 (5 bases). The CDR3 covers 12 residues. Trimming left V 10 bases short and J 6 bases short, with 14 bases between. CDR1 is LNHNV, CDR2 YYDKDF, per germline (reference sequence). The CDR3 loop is CASGGPGDTQYF. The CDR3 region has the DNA TGTGCCAGCGGAGGACCGGGGGATACGCAGTATTTT.

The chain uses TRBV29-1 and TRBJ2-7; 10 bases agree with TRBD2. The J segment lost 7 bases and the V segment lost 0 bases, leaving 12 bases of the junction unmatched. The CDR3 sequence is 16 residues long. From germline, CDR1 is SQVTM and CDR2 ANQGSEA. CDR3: CSVEDPQSGRAREQYF. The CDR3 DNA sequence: TGCAGCGTTGAAGATCCTCAAAGCGGGAGGGCCCGGGAGCAGTACTTC.

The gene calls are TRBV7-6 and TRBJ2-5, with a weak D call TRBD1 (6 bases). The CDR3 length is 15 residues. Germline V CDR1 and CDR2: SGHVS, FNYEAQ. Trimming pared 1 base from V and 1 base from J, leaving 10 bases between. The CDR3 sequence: CASSLGTAAQETQYF. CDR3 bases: TGTGCCAGCAGCTTAGGGACAGCAGCCCAAGAGACCCAGTACTTC.

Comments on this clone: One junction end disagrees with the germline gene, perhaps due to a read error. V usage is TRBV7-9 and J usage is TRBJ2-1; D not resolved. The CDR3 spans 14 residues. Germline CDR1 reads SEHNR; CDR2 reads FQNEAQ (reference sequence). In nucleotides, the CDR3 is TGTGCCAGCAGCTTAGGCGGCCCCTACAAGGAGCAGTTCTTC. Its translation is CASSLGGPYKEQFF. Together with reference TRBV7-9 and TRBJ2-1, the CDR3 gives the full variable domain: DTGVSQNPRHKITKRGQNVTFRCDPISEHNRLYWYRQTLGQGPEFLTYFQNEAQLEKSRLLSDRFSAERPKGSFSTLEIQRTEQGDSAMYLCASSLGGPYKEQFFGPGTRLTVL.

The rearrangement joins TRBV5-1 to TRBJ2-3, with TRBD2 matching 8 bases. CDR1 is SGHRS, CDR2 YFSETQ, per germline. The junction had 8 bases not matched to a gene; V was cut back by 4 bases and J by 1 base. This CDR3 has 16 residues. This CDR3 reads CASSRMGRGGTDTQYF. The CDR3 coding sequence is TGCGCCAGCAGCCGCATGGGGCGGGGGGGCACAGATACGCAGTATTTT.

The CDR3 protein is CASSQGHRTGEGYTF. The CDR3 DNA reads TGCGCCAGCAGCCAGGGACACAGGACAGGTGAAGGCTACACCTTC. This chain connects TRBV4-3 to TRBJ1-2, with 7 bases that match TRBD1. The CDR3 spans 15 residues. The germline V gene encodes CDR1 LGHNA and CDR2 YSLEER. Unmatched junction bases numbered 12, after V lost 3 bases and J lost 8 bases.

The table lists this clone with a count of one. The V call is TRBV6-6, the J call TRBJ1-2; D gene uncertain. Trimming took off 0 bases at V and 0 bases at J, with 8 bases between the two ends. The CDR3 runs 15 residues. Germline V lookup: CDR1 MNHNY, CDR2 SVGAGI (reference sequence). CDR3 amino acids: CASSYSGSANYGYTF. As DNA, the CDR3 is TGTGCCAGCAGTTACTCGGGGTCAGCTAACTATGGCTACACCTTC.

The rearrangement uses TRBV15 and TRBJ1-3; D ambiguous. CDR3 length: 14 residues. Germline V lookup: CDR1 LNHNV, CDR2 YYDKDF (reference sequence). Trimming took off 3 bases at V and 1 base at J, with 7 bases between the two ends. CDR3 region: CATSSRQSGNTIYF. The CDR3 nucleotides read TGTGCCACCAGCAGTAGACAATCTGGAAACACCATATATTTT.

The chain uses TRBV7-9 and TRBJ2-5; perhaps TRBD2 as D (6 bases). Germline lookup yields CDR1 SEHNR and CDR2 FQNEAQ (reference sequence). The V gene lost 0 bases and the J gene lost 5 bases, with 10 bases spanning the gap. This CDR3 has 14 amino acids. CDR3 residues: CASSLATSEETQYF. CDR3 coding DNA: TGTGCCAGCAGCTTAGCGACTAGTGAGGAGACCCAGTACTTC.

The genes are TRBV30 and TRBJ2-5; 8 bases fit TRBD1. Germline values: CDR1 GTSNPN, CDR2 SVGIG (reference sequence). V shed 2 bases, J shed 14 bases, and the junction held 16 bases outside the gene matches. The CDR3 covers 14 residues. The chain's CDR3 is CAWSLGTGPGRVYF. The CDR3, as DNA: TGTGCCTGGAGTCTGGGGACAGGCCCGGGACGAGTCTACTTC.

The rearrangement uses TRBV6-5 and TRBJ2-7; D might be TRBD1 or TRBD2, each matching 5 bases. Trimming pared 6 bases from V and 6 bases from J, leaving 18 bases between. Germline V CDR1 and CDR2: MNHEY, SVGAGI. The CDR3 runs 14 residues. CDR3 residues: CASSRPGRLPEQYF. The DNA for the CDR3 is TGTGCCAGCAGCCGACCGGGACGGCTTCCCGAGCAGTACTTC.

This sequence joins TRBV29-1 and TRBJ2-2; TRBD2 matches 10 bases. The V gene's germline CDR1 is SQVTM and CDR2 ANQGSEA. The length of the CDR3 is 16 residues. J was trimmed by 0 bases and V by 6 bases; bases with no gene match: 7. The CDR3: CSVQGTSVPNTGELFF. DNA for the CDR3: TGCAGCGTCCAAGGGACTAGCGTTCCGAACACCGGGGAGCTGTTTTTT.

The CDR3, as DNA: TGTGCCAGCAGCTTAGTCCCCCCGACAGGAAAAAGGGACGAGCAGTACTTC. Its protein is CASSLVPPTGKRDEQYF. The chain joins TRBV7-2 to TRBJ2-7; TRBD1 might be the D (6 bases). CDR3 size: 17 residues. The germline gives CDR1 SGHTA, CDR2 FQGNSA. Trimming cost V 1 base and J 5 bases, with 21 bases left between them.

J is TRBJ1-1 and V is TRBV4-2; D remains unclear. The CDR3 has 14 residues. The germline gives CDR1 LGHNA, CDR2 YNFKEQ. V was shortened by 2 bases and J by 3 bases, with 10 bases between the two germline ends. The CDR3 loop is CASSQSPADTEAFF. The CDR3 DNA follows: TGTGCCAGCAGCCAAAGCCCGGCCGACACTGAAGCTTTCTTT.

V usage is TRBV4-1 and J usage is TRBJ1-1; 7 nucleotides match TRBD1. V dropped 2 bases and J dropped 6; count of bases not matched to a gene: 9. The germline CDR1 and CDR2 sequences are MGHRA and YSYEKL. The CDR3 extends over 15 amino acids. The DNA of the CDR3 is TGCGCCAGCAGCCAATTAGACAGGGCGGGAGCTGAAGCTTTCTTT. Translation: CASSQLDRAGAEAFF.

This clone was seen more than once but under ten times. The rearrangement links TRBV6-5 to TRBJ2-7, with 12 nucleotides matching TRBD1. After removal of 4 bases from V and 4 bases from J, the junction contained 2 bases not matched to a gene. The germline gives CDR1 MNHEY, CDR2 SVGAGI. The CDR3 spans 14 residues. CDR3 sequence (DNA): TGTGCCAGCAGTTTGGGACAGGGGGCTTACGAGCAGTACTTC. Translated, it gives CASSLGQGAYEQYF.

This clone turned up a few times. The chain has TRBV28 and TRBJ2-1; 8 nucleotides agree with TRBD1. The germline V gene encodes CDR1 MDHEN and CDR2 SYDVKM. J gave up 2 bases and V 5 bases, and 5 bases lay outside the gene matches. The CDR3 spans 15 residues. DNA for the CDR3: TGTGCCAGCAGTCTTTCAGGGGGCACCTACAATGAGCAGTTCTTC. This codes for CASSLSGGTYNEQFF.

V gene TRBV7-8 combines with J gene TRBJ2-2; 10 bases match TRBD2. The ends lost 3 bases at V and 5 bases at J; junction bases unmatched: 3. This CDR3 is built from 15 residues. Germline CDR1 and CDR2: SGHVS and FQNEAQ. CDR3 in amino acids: CASSFASGSTGELFF. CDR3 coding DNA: TGTGCCAGCAGCTTTGCTAGCGGGAGTACCGGGGAGCTGTTTTTT.

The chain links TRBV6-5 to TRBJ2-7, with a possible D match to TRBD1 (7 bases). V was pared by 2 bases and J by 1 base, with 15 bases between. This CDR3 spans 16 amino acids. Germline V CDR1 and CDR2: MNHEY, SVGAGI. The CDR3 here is CASSYEGGGGSYEQYF. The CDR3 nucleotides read TGTGCCAGCAGTTACGAAGGGGGCGGAGGGTCCTACGAGCAGTACTTC.